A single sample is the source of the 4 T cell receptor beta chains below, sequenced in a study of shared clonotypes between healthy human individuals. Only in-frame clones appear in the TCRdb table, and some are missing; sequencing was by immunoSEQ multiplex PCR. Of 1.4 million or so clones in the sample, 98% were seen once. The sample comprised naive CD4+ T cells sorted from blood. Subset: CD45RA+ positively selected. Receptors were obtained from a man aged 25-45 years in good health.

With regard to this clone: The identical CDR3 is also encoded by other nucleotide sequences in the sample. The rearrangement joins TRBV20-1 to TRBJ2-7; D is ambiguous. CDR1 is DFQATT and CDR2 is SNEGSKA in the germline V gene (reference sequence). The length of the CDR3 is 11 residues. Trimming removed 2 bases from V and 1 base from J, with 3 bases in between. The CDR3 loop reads CSARQSYEQYF. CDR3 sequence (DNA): TGCAGTGCTAGACAATCCTACGAGCAGTACTTC.

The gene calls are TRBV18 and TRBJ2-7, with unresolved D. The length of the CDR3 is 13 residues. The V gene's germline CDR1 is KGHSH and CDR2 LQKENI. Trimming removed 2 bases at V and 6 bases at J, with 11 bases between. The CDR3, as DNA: TGTGCCAGCTCACCAGGAACCCTACCCGAGCAGTACTTC. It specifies CASSPGTLPEQYF.

CDR3 in DNA: TGCGCCAGCAGTGAGGGGAATCGCGCTGCAAACCACATGAACACTGAAGCTTTCTTT. Its protein product is CASSEGNRAANHMNTEAFF. The chain couples TRBV10-2 to TRBJ1-1; no firm D call. CDR3 length: 19 amino acids. Trimming shortened V by 2 bases and J by 0 bases, and 22 bases separated the two germline ends. Germline-derived CDR1 and CDR2 are WSHSY and SAAADI.

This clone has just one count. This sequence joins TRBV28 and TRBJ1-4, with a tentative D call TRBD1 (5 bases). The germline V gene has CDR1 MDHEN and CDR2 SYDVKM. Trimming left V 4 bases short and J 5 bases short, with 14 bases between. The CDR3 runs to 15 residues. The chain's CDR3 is CASSSTGTNNEKLFF. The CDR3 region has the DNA TGTGCCAGCAGTTCTACAGGAACCAACAATGAAAAACTGTTTTTT.